A single sample is the source of the 10 T cell receptor beta chains below, sequenced in a study of blood T cell repertoires in COVID-19. This table comes from immunoSEQ multiplex PCR, and its TCRdb copy is limited to in-frame clones, with some not included. The sample holds 110,000 or so clones, more than 60% seen once. The sample taken for sequencing was peripheral blood. These receptors all stem from a man between 65 and 80 years old with acute or convalescent COVID-19.

The J gene is TRBJ2-1, the V gene TRBV15; tentative D call: TRBD2 (5 bases). Trimming cost V 0 bases and J 7 bases, with 16 bases left between them. From germline, CDR1 is LNHNV and CDR2 YYDKDF (reference sequence). CDR3 length: 16 residues. The CDR3 nucleotides are TGTGCCACCAGCAGAGATGCCGGGAAACGATCGAATGAGCAGTTCTTC. Translated: CATSRDAGKRSNEQFF.

The chain has TRBV3-1 (or the pseudogene TRBV3-2) and TRBJ2-2; 11 bases line up with TRBD2. V lost 4 bases and J lost 8; bases outside the gene matches: 9. Germline loops: CDR1 LGHDT, CDR2 YNNKEL (reference sequence). The CDR3 length is 16 residues. The CDR3 DNA reads TGTGCCAGCAGCCTTTTAGCGGGAGGGGATGGAGGGGAGCTGTTTTTT. This codes for CASSLLAGGDGGELFF.

The chain carries TRBV2 and TRBJ2-3; the match to TRBD1 covers 7 bases. Germline loops: CDR1 SNHLY, CDR2 FYNNEI. The junction had 4 bases not matched to a gene; V was cut back by 5 bases and J by 2 bases. CDR3 size: 14 residues. DNA for the CDR3: TGTGCCAGCAGTAGGGACAGAAACACAGATACGCAGTATTTT. Its protein is CASSRDRNTDTQYF.

CDR3 protein: CASSKRWGGLLSGANVLTF. CDR3 nucleotide sequence: TGTGCCAGCAGCAAAAGGTGGGGCGGTCTTCTCTCTGGGGCCAACGTCCTGACTTTC. The V and J genes are TRBV21-1 and TRBJ2-6; the D segment call TRBD1 is taken from the table without a DNA check. TRBV21-1 is noted as a pseudogene. The CDR3 contains 19 residues.

The chain joins TRBV15 to TRBJ2-2, with D possibly TRBD1 on 5 matching bases. The CDR3 covers 14 residues. Germline loops: CDR1 LNHNV, CDR2 YYDKDF (reference sequence). Trimming took 4 bases from V and 8 from J, leaving 14 bases between them. CDR3 coding DNA: TGTGCCACCAGCAAGTCAGGGTTCACGGGGGAGCTGTTTTTT. It codes for CATSKSGFTGELFF.

The V call is TRBV6-2 or TRBV6-3, the J call TRBJ1-5; 7 nucleotides align to TRBD1. CDR1 MNHEY and CDR2 SVGEGT come from the germline V gene. Unmatched junction bases numbered 8, after V lost 2 bases and J lost 1 base. The CDR3 covers 17 residues. The CDR3 nucleotides read TGTGCCAGCAGTTACGATGCTAGGGGGCCCAGCAATCAGCCCCAGCATTTT. It codes for CASSYDARGPSNQPQHF.

This clone was seen ten or more times. The CDR3 reads CASSLVRGRAFEQFF. The CDR3 nucleotides read TGTGCCAGCAGCTTAGTACGCGGGAGGGCCTTTGAGCAGTTCTTC. The rearrangement links TRBV11-2 to TRBJ2-1, with 9 bases fitting TRBD2. The length of the CDR3 is 15 residues. J was trimmed by 9 bases and V by 1 base; bases with no gene match: 7. Germline CDR1 SGHAT, CDR2 FQNNGV.

Relative to its sample, this clone is large. This chain uses TRBV27 with TRBJ2-7; TRBD2 agrees at 8 bases. Germline values: CDR1 MNHEY, CDR2 SMNVEV (reference sequence). The length of the CDR3 is 16 residues. The V and J ends lost 0 bases and 6 bases, in that order; junction bases with no gene match: 10. The CDR3 sequence: CASSLSAGGPNGEQYF. CDR3 DNA: TGTGCCAGCAGTTTATCGGCGGGGGGCCCAAACGGCGAGCAGTACTTC.

V is TRBV18 and J is TRBJ1-2; tentative D call: TRBD1 (5 bases). Germline V lookup: CDR1 KGHSH, CDR2 LQKENI. The V gene lost 3 bases and the J gene lost 1 base, with 12 bases spanning the gap. The CDR3 loop spans 15 amino acids. The CDR3 loop reads CASSPGAGFNYGYTF. The CDR3 nucleotides are TGTGCCAGCTCACCTGGGGCTGGGTTTAACTATGGCTACACCTTC.

The rearrangement joins TRBV7-8 to TRBJ2-7, with D tentatively TRBD1 (5 bases). This CDR3 has 17 residues. Germline V gene lookup returns CDR1 SGHVS and CDR2 FQNEAQ. V was trimmed by 0 bases and J by 3 bases, leaving 18 bases between them. CDR3 loop: CASSLALSWTKDYEQYF. The CDR3 nucleotides read TGTGCCAGCAGCTTAGCGCTCAGTTGGACAAAAGACTACGAGCAGTACTTC.